The 14 T cell receptor beta chains in this list originate from one sample, sequenced in a study of T cells in Graves' hyperthyroidism and ophthalmopathy (dated by TCRdb to the late 2010s). Library preparation was by multiplex PCR. The data were produced on an Illumina HiSeq 2000. Amplification of TCR beta CDR3 regions was carried out from RNA transcripts. For the first round of RT-PCR on the TCR CDR3, the HTBI primer set was used together with the Qiagen OneStep RT-PCR kit. TCRdb handled the public reads itself, with Q25 trimming in fastp and clone calling in MiXCR, and kept productive beta chains. Each entry merges the rows of one CDR3 protein and shows their most common DNA and genes. This sample lists some 370,000 distinct CDR3 sequences; over 12% were detected once. The ten largest clones represent 25% to 30% of the sample. The source material was blood. All receptors derive from a man in his fifties with Graves' ophthalmopathy.

This clonotype was found many times. In nucleotides, the CDR3 is TGTGCCTGCCTTCCGGGACTGGGGATCGAGCAGTACTTC. It encodes CACLPGLGIEQYF. The rearrangement links TRBV30 to TRBJ2-7; weak D call: TRBD2 (6 bases). CDR3 length: 13 amino acids. Germline V lookup: CDR1 GTSNPN, CDR2 SVGIG (reference sequence). V lost 6 bases to trimming and J lost 6 bases, with 18 bases between them.

This clonotype was detected ten times or more. This chain joins TRBV28 and TRBJ2-2, with 7 bases identical to TRBD2. The trim removed 8 bases at V and 4 bases at J, leaving 13 bases unmatched. This CDR3 spans 16 amino acids. Germline loops: CDR1 MDHEN, CDR2 SYDVKM. The chain's CDR3 is CASLNRAGETTGELFF. For the CDR3, the DNA is TGTGCCAGCCTCAATAGGGCGGGAGAGACCACCGGGGAGCTGTTTTTT.

This clonotype was counted many times. The V call is TRBV5-1, the J call TRBJ2-7; the match to TRBD1 covers 8 bases. CDR3 length equals 13 residues. Looked up from germline, CDR1 is SGHRS and CDR2 is YFSETQ. V lost 4 bases and J lost 3; bases outside the gene matches: 3. CDR3 region: CASSLDRDYEQYF. CDR3 nucleotide sequence: TGCGCCAGCAGCCTGGACAGGGACTACGAGCAGTACTTC.

The rearrangement links TRBV7-9 to TRBJ2-5; no clear D. This CDR3 contains 16 residues. With 4 bases removed from V and 0 bases from J, the gap between germline ends came to 15 bases. CDR1 is SEHNR and CDR2 is FQNEAQ in the germline V gene (reference sequence). CDR3 sequence: CASSSWASTYQETQYF. CDR3 nucleotide sequence: TGTGCCAGCAGCTCCTGGGCCTCGACTTACCAAGAGACCCAGTACTTC. The whole variable domain, filled in from reference TRBV7-9 and TRBJ2-5, reads DTGVSQNPRHKITKRGQNVTFRCDPISEHNRLYWYRQTLGQGPEFLTYFQNEAQLEKSRLLSDRFSAERPKGSFSTLEIQRTEQGDSAMYLCASSSWASTYQETQYFGPGTRLLVL.

V is TRBV29-1 and J is TRBJ2-1, with D perhaps given as TRBD1 or TRBD2 (5 bases each). The CDR3 loop spans 15 amino acids. The V gene lost 3 bases and the J gene lost 9 bases, with 21 bases spanning the gap. The germline gives CDR1 SQVTM, CDR2 ANQGSEA. The chain's CDR3 is CSVETGRAEAGEQFF. The CDR3 DNA is TGCAGCGTTGAGACGGGGCGGGCGGAGGCCGGTGAGCAGTTCTTC.

This clonotype occurred a few times. Being one base from a much bigger clone, this may be a read error. The conserved phenylalanine or tryptophan normally closing the CDR3 is absent here, so this likely arose from a read error. This CDR3 reads CASSHDQGDRASYEQYL. CDR3 in DNA: TGTGCCAGCAGCCATGATCAAGGGGACAGGGCGTCCTACGAGCAGTACCTC. The chain is built from TRBV3-1 and TRBJ2-7, with TRBD1 identical over 9 bases. The junction had 10 bases not matched to a gene; V was cut back by 3 bases and J by 1 base. The CDR3 is 17 amino acids. The germline V gene encodes CDR1 LGHDT and CDR2 YNNKEL (reference sequence).

CDR3 nucleotides: TGTGCCAGCAGACCGGGGGCCGGGGGCCCGTACGAGCAGTACTTC. Its protein is CASRPGAGGPYEQYF. This chain joins TRBV27 and TRBJ2-7, with D perhaps given as TRBD1 or TRBD2 (6 bases each). The CDR3 runs to 15 residues. Trimming shortened V by 6 bases and J by 4 bases, and 19 bases separated the two germline ends. CDR1 and CDR2 from the germline V gene are MNHEY and SMNVEV (reference sequence).

The CDR3 DNA is TGTGCCAGCAGTGAATTGGGTGGGGACCACTATGGCTACACCTTC. This encodes CASSELGGDHYGYTF. The chain recombines TRBV6-1 with TRBJ1-2; D is possibly TRBD1 (5 bases). With 2 bases removed from V and 3 bases from J, the gap between germline ends came to 13 bases. Germline V gene lookup returns CDR1 MNHNS and CDR2 SASEGT. This CDR3 is built from 15 residues.

V gene TRBV5-1 combines with J gene TRBJ2-7; 11 positions match TRBD1. J gave up 2 bases and V 3 bases, and 7 bases lay outside the gene matches. The germline V gene encodes CDR1 SGHRS and CDR2 YFSETQ. CDR3 size: 16 residues. The CDR3 sequence: CASSSGRTGGAYEQYF. The CDR3 DNA is TGCGCCAGCAGCTCAGGAAGGACAGGGGGCGCCTACGAGCAGTACTTC.

This clonotype was recorded a few times. The rearrangement links TRBV20-1 to TRBJ1-5; 7 nucleotides match TRBD1. V lost 0 bases and J lost 5; bases outside the gene matches: 13. From germline, CDR1 is DFQATT and CDR2 SNEGSKA (reference sequence). The CDR3 has 17 residues. The CDR3 DNA sequence: TGCAGTGCTAGAGATGGGTCTTGGGGGCAGGGGGATCAGCCCCAGCATTTT. Protein: CSARDGSWGQGDQPQHF.

This chain uses TRBV20-1 with TRBJ2-1, with D tentatively TRBD1 or TRBD2 (5 bases each). Germline V gives CDR1 DFQATT, CDR2 SNEGSKA (reference sequence). V was pared by 6 bases and J by 5 bases, with 11 bases between. The CDR3 runs 12 residues. This CDR3 is CSASRDHNEQFF. The CDR3, as DNA: TGCAGTGCCTCGAGGGACCACAATGAGCAGTTCTTC.

This clonotype was observed many times. The V call is TRBV24-1, the J call TRBJ2-1, with TRBD2 matching 15 bases. Germline lookup yields CDR1 KGHDR and CDR2 SFDVKD. Trimming removed 4 bases from V and 8 bases from J; junction bases left unmatched: 8. This CDR3 spans 17 amino acids. CDR3 sequence: CATSDRTSGRAMYEQFF. DNA for the CDR3: TGTGCCACCAGTGACCGGACTAGCGGGAGGGCCATGTATGAGCAGTTCTTC.

The chain uses TRBV4-1 and TRBJ1-6; D remains ambiguous. CDR1 and CDR2 (germline): MGHRA, YSYEKL. CDR3 length equals 16 residues. Between the trimmed V and J ends, which lost 4 bases and 7 bases, there was a span of 17 bases. CDR3 sequence (DNA): TGCGCCAGCAGCCTCGGCGCAGTCGGTGGAAATTCACCCCTCCACTTT. This translates into CASSLGAVGGNSPLHF.

There are many counts of this clonotype. The chain recombines TRBV14 with TRBJ2-5; D is unresolved. This CDR3 region has 13 residues. Germline values: CDR1 SGHDN, CDR2 FVKESK. V dropped 4 bases and J dropped 0 bases, with 6 bases sitting between them. The CDR3 reads CASSPLHQETQYF. CDR3 DNA sequence: TGTGCCAGCAGCCCCCTACACCAAGAGACCCAGTACTTC.